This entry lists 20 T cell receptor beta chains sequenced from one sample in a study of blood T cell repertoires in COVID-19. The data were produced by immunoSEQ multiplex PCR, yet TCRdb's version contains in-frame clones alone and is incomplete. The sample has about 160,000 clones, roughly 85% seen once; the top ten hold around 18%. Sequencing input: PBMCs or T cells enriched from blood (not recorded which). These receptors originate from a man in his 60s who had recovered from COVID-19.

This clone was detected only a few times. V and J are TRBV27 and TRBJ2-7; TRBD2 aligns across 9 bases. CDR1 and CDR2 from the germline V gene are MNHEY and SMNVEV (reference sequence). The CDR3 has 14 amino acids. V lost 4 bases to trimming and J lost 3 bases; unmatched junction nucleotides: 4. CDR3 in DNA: TGTGCCAGCAGTTCTAGCGGGACAAGCTACGAGCAGTACTTC. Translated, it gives CASSSSGTSYEQYF.

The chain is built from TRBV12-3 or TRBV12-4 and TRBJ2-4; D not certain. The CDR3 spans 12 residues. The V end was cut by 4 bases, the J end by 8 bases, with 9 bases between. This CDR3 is CASSSTEYIQYF. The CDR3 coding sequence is TGTGCCAGCAGTTCCACGGAGTACATTCAGTACTTC.

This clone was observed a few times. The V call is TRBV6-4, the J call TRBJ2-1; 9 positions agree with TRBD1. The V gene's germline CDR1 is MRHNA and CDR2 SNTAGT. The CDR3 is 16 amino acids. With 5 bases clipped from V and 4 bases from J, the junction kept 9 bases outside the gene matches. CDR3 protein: CASSISGTGSYNEQFF. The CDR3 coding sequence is TGTGCCAGCAGTATCTCCGGGACAGGGTCTTACAATGAGCAGTTCTTC.

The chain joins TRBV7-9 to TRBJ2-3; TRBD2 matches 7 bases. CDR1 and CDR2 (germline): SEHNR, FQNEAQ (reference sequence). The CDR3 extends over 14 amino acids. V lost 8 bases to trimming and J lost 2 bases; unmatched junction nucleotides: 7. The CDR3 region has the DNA TGTGCCAGCCCCCTAGCGGAGGTCACAGATACGCAGTATTTT. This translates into CASPLAEVTDTQYF.

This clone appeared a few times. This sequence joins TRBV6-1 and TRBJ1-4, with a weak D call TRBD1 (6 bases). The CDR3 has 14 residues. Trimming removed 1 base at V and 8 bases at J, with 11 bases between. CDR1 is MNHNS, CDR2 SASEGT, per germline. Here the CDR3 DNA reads TGTGCCAGCAGTGAAGAGACAGGTCGGGAAAAACTGTTTTTT. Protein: CASSEETGREKLFF.

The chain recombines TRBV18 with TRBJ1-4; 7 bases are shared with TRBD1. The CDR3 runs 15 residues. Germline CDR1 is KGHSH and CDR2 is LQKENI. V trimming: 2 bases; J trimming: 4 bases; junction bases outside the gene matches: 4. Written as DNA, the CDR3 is TGTGCCAGCTCACCAGCGGGGACAGATAATGAAAAACTGTTTTTT. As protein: CASSPAGTDNEKLFF. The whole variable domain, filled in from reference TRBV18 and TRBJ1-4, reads NAGVMQNPRHLVRRRGQEARLRCSPMKGHSHVYWYRQLPEEGLKFMVYLQKENIIDESGMPKERFSAEFPKEGPSILRIQQVVRGDSAAYFCASSPAGTDNEKLFFGSGTQLSVL.

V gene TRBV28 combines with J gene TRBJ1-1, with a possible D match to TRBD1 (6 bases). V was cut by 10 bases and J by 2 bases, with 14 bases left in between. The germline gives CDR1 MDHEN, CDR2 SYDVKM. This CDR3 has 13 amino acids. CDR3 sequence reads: CAIIPGANTEAFF. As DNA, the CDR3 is TGTGCCATCATCCCAGGGGCCAACACTGAAGCTTTCTTT.

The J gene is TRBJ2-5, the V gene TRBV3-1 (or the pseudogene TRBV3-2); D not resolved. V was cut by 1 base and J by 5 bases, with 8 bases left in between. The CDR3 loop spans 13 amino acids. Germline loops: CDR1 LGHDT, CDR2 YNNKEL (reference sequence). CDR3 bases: TGTGCCAGCAGCCAAGTTAGTAAGGAGACCCAGTACTTC. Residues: CASSQVSKETQYF.

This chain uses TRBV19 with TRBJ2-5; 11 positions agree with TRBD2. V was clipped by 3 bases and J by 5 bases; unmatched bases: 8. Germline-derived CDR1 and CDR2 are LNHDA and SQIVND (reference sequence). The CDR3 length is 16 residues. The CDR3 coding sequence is TGTGCCAGTAGTATCGATAGCGGGGGGGCCCCGGAGACCCAGTACTTC. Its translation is CASSIDSGGAPETQYF. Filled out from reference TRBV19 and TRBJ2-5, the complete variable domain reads DGGITQSPKYLFRKEGQNVTLSCEQNLNHDAMYWYRQDPGQGLRLIYYSQIVNDFQKGDIAEGYSVSREKKESFPLTVTSAQKNPTAFYLCASSIDSGGAPETQYFGPGTRLLVL.

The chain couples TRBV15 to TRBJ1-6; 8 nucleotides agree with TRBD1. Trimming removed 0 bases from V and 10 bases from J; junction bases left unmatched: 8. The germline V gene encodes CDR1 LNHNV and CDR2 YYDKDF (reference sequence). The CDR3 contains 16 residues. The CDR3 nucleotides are TGTGCCACCAGCAGAGACCCGACAGGGGCGGGGTCACCCCTCCACTTT. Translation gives CATSRDPTGAGSPLHF.

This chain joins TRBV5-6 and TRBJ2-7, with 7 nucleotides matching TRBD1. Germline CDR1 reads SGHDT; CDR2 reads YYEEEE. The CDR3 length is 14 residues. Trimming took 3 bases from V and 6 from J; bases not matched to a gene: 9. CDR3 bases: TGTGCCAGCAGCTGGTACAGGGGTTCGTCCGAGCAGTACTTC. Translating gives CASSWYRGSSEQYF.

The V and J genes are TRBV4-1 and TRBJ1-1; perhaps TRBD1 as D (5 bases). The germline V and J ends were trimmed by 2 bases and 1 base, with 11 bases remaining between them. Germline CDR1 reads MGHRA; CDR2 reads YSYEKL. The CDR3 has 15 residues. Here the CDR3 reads CASSQWDSRNTEAFF. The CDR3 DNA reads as TGCGCCAGCAGCCAATGGGACTCCCGGAACACTGAAGCTTTCTTT.

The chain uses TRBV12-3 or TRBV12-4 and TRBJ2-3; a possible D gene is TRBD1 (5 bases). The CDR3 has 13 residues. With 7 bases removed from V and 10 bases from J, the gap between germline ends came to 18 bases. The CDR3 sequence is CASISPAGSAQYF. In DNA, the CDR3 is TGTGCCAGCATCTCTCCCGCAGGGTCGGCGCAGTATTTT.

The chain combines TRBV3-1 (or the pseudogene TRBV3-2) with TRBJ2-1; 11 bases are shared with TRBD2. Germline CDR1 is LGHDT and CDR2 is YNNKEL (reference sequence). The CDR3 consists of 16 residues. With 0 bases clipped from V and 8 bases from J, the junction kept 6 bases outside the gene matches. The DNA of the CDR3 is TGTGCCAGCAGCCAAGAACTAGCGGGAGATATAGATGAGCAGTTCTTC. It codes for CASSQELAGDIDEQFF.

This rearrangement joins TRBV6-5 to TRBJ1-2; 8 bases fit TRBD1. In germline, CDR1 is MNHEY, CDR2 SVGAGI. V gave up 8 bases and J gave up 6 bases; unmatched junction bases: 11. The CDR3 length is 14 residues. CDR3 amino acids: CASATADRVHGYTF. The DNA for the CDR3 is TGTGCCAGCGCAACTGCGGACAGGGTGCATGGCTACACCTTC.

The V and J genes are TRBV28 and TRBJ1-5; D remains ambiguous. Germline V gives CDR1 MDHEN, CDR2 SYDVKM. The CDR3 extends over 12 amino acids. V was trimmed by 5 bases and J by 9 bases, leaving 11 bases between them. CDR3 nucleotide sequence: TGTGCCAGCAGTACCTATGTTGGGCCCCAGCATTTT. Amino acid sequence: CASSTYVGPQHF.

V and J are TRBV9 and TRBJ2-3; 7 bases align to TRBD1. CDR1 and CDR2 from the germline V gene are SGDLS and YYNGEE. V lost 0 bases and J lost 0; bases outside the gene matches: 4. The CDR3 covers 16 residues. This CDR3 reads CASSVAGGQSTDTQYF. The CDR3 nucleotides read TGTGCCAGCAGCGTAGCTGGGGGACAGAGCACAGATACGCAGTATTTT.

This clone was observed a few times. This CDR3 reads CASSQGLTEAFF. In DNA, the CDR3 is TGTGCCAGCAGCCAAGGGCTCACTGAAGCTTTCTTT. The gene calls are TRBV3-1 (or the pseudogene TRBV3-2) and TRBJ1-1; no definite D call. V shed 1 base and J shed 4 bases, with 4 bases lying between them. The germline V gene encodes CDR1 LGHDT and CDR2 YNNKEL (reference sequence). There are 12 residues in the CDR3.

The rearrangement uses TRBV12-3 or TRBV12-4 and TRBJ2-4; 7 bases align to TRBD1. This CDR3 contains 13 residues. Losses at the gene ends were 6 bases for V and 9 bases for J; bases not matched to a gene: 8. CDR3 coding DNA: TGTGCCAGCAGCCAAGGGGGCCTTCTCATTCAGTACTTC. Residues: CASSQGGLLIQYF.

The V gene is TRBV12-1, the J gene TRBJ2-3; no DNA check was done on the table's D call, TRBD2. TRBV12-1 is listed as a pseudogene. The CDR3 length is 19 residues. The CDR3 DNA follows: TGTGCCAGCAGCTTTGCCACTAGCGGGGGGCGCTCTTGCACAGATACGCAGTATTTT. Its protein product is CASSFATSGGRSCTDTQYF.